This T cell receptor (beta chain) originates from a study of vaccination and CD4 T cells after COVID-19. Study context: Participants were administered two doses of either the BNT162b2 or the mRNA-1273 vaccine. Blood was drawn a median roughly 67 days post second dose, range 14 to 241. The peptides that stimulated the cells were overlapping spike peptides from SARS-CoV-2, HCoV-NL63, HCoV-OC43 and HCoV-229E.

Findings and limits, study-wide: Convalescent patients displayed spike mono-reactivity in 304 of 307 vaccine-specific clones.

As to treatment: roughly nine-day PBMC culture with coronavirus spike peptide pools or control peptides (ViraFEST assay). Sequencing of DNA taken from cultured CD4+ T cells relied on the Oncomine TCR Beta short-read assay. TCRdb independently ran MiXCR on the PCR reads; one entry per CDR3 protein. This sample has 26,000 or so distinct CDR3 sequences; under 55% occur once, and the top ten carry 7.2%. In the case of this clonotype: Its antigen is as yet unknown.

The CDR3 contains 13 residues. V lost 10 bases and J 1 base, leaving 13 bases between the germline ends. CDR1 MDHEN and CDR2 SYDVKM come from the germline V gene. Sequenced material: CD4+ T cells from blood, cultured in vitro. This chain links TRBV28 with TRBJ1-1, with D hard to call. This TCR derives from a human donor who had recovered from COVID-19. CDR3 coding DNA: TGTGCCATCACTCGGAGAGCGAACACTGAAGCTTTCTTT. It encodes CAITRRANTEAFF.